This T cell receptor (beta chain) was identified in a study of blood T cell repertoires in COVID-19 (dated by TCRdb to the early 2020s). For the wider study: The collaborator samples originated in the United States, Italy and Spain and spanned the acute and convalescent phases of COVID-19. Where available, HLA class I and class II types were taken from metadata supplied by the sample provider and were not determined by assay-based typing. The repertoires were released in a freely available public database intended as a resource for research on the immune response to SARS-CoV-2. Deeply sampled blood TCRbeta repertoires from subjects exposed to, actively infected with, or recovered from COVID-19 were included in the dataset. Nearly every sample came with metadata listing a de-identified subject ID, COVID-19 status, age in years and sex. Samples were obtained from the ongoing ImmuneRACE study (first 160 participants) and from over 1,000 subjects provided by 6 global collaborators. The prospective study material was composed of cDNA or gDNA derived from T cells, B-cell-depleted T cells, or PBMCs.

TCRbeta CDR3 regions were amplified from genomic DNA using the immunoSEQ Assay, a bias-controlled multiplex PCR. Turning to the authors' computational methods: Nucleated cell counts per sample were estimated from amplification of reference gene primers within the assay. To quantify the absolute abundance of each unique TCRbeta CDR3 rearrangement, sequence reads were collapsed and filtered. Productive Simpson clonality was computed per sample as the square root of Simpson's diversity index over productive rearrangements. Drawn from immuneACCESS, this table holds only the in-frame rearrangements with V and J called that TCRdb kept. Clones are partly lost; checked studies trace under half to an unresolved V gene and leave the rest unexplained. Clonal size and the V and J genes are those of that table, whereas D and trimming came from the DNA. The sample has around 46,000 clones on record, approximately 88% of them singletons. The ten top clones hold less than 9% of the sample.

Study-wide conclusions, independent of this receptor: Clinical and demographic metadata were provided uncurated, with the amount varying by source and participant.

From its cysteine to its phenylalanine, the CDR3 spans 15 amino acids. Only the CDR3 DNA is retained, 45 bases long and in frame from the first base. V is pared back by 2 bases and J by 4 bases, with 15 bases lying between the germline termini. CDR1 SGHRS and CDR2 YFSETQ are derived from the germline V gene. Each collaborating institution followed its own protocols to collect whole blood in K2EDTA tubes. Collaborator samples were shipped for TCRbeta analysis as frozen whole blood, isolated PBMCs, or DNA extracted from either sample type. This clone was counted between two and nine times. Its specific antigen is unknown. Base qualities are not at hand, and no much larger clone is one base apart.

The receptor was derived from a man in his fifties with acute or convalescent COVID-19. This chain joins TRBV5-1 to TRBJ1-1; the D gene assignment is ambiguous. The sample taken for sequencing was peripheral blood. At the DNA level, the sequence is TGCGCCAGCAGCTTTGACTCTTTACCCGTCACTGAAGCTTTCTTT. Translation gives CASSFDSLPVTEAFF.